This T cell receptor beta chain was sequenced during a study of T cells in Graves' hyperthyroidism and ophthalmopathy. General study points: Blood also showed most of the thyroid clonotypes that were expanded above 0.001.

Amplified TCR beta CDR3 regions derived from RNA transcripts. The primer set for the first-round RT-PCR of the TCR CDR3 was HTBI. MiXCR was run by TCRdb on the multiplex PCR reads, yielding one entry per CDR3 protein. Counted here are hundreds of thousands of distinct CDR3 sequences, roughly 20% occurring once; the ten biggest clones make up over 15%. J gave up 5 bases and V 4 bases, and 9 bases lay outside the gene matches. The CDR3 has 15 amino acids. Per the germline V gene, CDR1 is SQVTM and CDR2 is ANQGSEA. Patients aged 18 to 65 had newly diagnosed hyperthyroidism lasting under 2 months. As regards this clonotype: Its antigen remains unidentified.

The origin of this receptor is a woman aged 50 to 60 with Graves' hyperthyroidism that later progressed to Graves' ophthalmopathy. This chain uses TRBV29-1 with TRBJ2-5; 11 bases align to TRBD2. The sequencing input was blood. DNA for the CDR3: TGCAGCGTTGCAATTAGCGGGGGGGCCAGGGAGACCCAGTACTTC. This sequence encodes CSVAISGGARETQYF.